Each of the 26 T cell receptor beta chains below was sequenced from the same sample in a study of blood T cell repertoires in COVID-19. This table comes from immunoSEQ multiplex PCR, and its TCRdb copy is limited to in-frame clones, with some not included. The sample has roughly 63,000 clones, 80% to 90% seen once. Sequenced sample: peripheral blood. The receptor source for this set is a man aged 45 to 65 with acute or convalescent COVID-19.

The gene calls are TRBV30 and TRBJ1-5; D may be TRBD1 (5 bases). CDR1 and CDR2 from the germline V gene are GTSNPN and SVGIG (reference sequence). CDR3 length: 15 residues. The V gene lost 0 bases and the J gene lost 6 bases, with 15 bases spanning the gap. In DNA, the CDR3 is TGTGCCTGGAGTGTACTGGCGGGGGAGCTTCAGCCCCAGCATTTT. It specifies CAWSVLAGELQPQHF.

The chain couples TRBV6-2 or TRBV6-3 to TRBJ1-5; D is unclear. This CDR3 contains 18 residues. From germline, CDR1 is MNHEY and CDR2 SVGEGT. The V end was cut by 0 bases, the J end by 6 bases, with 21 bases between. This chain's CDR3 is CASSYSRARAGEGQPQHF. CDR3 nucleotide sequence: TGTGCCAGCAGTTACTCGCGGGCGCGGGCCGGGGAGGGTCAGCCCCAGCATTTT.

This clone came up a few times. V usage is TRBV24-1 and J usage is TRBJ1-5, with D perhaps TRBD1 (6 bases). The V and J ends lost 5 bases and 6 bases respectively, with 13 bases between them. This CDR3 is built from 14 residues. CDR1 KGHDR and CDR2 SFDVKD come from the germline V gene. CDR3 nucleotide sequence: TGTGCCACCAGTGGGGGGGGCGCCGGTCAGCCCCAGCATTTT. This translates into CATSGGGAGQPQHF.

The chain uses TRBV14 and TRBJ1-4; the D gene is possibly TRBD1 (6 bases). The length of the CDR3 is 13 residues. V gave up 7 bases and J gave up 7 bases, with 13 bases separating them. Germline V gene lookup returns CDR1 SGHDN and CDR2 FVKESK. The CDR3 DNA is TGTGCCAGCACGAGGGGGTTTAGTGAAAAACTGTTTTTT. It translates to CASTRGFSEKLFF.

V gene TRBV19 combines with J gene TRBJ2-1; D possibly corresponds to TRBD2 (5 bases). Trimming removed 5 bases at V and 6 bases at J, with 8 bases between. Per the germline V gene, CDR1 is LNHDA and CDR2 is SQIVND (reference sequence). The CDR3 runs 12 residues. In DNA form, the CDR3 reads TGTGCCAGTAGTCCGGGATTCAATGAGCAGTTCTTC. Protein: CASSPGFNEQFF.

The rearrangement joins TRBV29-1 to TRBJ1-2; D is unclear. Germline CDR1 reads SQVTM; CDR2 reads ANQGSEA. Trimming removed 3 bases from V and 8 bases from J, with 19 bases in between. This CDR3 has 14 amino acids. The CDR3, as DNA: TGCAGCGTTGAGGAGGCAGGACCTCTCGTGGGCTACACCTTC. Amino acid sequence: CSVEEAGPLVGYTF.

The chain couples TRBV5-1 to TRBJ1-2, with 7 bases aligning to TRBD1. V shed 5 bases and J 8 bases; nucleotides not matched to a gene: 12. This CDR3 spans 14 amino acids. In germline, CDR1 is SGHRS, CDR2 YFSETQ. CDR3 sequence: CASRGIGTVRGYTF. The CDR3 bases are TGCGCCAGCAGGGGGATCGGGACAGTTAGGGGCTACACCTTC. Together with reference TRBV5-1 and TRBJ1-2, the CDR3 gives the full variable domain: KAGVTQTPRYLIKTRGQQVTLSCSPISGHRSVSWYQQTPGQGLQFLFEYFSETQRNKGNFPGRFSGRQFSNSRSEMNVSTLELGDSALYLCASRGIGTVRGYTFGSGTRLTVV.

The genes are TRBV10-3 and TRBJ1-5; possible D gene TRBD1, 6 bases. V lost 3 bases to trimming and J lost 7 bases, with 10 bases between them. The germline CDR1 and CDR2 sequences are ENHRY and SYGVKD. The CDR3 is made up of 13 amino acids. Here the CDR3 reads CAISDGGGQPQHF. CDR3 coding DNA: TGTGCCATCAGTGATGGGGGGGGCCAGCCCCAGCATTTT.

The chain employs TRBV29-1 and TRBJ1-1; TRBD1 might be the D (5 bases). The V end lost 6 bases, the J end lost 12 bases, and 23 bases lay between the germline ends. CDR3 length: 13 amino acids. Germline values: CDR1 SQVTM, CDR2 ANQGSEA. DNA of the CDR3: TGCAGCGTGATCCAAGGGGCCAATATGAGGACTTTCTTT. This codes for CSVIQGANMRTFF.

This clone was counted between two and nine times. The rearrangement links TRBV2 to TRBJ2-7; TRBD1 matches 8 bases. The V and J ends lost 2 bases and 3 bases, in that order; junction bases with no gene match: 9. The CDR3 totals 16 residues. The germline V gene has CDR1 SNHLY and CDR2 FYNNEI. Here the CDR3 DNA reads TGTGCCAGCAGTGAATTAGGGTTACAGGGGGACTACGAGCAGTACTTC. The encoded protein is CASSELGLQGDYEQYF.

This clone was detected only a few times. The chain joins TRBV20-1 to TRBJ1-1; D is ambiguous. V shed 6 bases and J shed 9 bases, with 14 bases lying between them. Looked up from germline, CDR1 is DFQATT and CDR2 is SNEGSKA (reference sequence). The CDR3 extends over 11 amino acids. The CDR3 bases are TGCAGTGCCAGTCGGGGTTTTCAAGCTTTCTTT. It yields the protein CSASRGFQAFF.

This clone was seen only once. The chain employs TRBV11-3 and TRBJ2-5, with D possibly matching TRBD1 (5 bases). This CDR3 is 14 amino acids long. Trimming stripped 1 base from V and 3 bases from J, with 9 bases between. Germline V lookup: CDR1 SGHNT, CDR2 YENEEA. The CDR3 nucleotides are TGTGCCAGCAGCTTAGTCGGACAAGAAGAGACCCAGTACTTC. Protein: CASSLVGQEETQYF.

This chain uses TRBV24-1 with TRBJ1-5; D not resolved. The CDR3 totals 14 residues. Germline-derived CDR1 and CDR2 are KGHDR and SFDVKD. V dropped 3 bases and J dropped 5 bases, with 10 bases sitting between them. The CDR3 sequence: CATSDPRNDQPQHF. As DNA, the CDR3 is TGTGCCACCAGTGATCCCAGGAATGATCAGCCCCAGCATTTT.

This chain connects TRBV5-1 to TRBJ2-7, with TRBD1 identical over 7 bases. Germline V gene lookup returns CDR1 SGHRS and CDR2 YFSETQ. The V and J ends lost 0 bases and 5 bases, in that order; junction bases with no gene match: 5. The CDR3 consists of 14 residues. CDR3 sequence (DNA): TGCGCCAGCAGCTTGGGGCTGACAGGGAACGAGCAGTACTTC. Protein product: CASSLGLTGNEQYF.

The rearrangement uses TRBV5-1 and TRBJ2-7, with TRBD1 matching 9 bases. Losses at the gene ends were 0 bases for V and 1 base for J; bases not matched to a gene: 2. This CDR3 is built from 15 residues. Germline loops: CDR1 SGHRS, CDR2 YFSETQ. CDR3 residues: CASSLGGTGSYEQYF. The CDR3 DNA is TGCGCCAGCAGCTTGGGGGGGACAGGGTCCTACGAGCAGTACTTC.

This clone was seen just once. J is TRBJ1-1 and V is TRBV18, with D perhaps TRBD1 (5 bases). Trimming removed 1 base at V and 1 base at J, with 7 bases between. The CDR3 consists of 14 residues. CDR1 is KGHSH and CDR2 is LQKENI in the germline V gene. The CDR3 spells CASSPQTENTEAFF. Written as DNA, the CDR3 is TGTGCCAGCTCACCACAGACAGAGAACACTGAAGCTTTCTTT.

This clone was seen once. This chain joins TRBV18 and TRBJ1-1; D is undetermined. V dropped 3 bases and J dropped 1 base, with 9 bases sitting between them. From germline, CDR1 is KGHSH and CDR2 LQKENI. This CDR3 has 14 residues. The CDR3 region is CASSPAGENTEAFF. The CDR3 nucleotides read TGTGCCAGCTCACCGGCCGGGGAGAACACTGAAGCTTTCTTT.

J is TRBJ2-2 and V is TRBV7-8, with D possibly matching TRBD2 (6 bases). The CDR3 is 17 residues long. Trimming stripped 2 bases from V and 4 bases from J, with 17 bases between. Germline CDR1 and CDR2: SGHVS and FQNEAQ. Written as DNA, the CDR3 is TGTGCCAGCAGCTTAATCGGTTTAGCGGCACTCACCGGGGAGCTGTTTTTT. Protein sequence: CASSLIGLAALTGELFF. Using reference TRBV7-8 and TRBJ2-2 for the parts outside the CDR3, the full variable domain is GAGVSQSPRYKVAKRGQDVALRCDPISGHVSLFWYQQALGQGPEFLTYFQNEAQLDKSGLPSDRFFAERPEGSVSTLKIQRTQQEDSAVYLCASSLIGLAALTGELFFGEGSRLTVL.

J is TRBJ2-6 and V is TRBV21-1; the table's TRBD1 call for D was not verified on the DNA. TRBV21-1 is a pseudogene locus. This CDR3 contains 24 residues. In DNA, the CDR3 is TGTGCCAGCACCATCGGACAGGGAGGAACTAAGGCTAGTGGGGCCCGAACTGGGGCCAACGTCCTGACTTTC. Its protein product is CASTIGQGGTKASGARTGANVLTF.

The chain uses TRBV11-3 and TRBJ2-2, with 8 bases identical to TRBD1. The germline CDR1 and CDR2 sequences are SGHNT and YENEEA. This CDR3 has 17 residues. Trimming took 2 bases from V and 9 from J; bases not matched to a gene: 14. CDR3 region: CASSLRAGTGSPRELFF. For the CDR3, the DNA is TGTGCCAGCAGCTTAAGGGCTGGGACAGGATCTCCGAGGGAGCTGTTTTTT.

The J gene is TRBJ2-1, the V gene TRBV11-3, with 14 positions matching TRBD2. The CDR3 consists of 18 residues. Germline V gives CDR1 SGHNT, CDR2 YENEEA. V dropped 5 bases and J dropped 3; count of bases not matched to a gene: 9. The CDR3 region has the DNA TGTGCCAGCAGCCCCGGGACTAGCGGGAGAGGTCTCTACAATGAGCAGTTCTTC. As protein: CASSPGTSGRGLYNEQFF.

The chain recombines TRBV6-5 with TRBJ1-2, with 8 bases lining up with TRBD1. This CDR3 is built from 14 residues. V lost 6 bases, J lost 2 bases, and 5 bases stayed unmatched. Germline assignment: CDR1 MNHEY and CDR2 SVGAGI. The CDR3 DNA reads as TGTGCCAGCAGGTTCGACAGGGGAAACTATGGCTACACCTTC. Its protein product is CASRFDRGNYGYTF.

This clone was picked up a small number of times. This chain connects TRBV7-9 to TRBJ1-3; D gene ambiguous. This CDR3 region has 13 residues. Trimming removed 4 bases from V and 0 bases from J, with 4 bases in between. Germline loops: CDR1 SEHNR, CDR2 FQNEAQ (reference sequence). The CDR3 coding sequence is TGTGCCAGCAGCTATAGCTCTGGAAACACCATATATTTT. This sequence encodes CASSYSSGNTIYF.

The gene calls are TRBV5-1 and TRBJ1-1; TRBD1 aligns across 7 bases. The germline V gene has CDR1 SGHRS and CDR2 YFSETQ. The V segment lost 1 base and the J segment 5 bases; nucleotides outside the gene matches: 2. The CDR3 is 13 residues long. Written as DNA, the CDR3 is TGCGCCAGCAGCTTGACAGGGGAGACTGAAGCTTTCTTT. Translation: CASSLTGETEAFF.

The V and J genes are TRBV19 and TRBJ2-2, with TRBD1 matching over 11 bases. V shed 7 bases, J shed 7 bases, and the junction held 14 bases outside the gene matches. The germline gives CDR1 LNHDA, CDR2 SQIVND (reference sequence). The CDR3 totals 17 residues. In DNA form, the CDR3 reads TGTGCCAGTACCCCAAACCGGGACAGGGGGAGGATCGGGGAGCTGTTTTTT. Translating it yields CASTPNRDRGRIGELFF.

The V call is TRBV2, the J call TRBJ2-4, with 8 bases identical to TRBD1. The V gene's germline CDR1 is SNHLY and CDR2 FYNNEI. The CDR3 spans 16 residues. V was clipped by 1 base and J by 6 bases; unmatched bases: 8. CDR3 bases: TGTGCCAGCAGTGAAGGGACAGGGCAGACACGAAACATTCAGTACTTC. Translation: CASSEGTGQTRNIQYF.